The T cell receptor beta chain described here comes from a study of T cells in Graves' hyperthyroidism and ophthalmopathy. Notes on the study in general: Most thyroid clonotypes with frequency above 0.001 were detected in blood. Before onset, by a median of approximately 5.9 months, the model predicted ophthalmopathy. In the analysis, a 13 V-J model separated ophthalmopathy from stable hyperthyroidism.

The TCR beta CDR3 regions underwent amplification using RNA transcripts as the source. The HTBI primer set drove a first-round RT-PCR of the TCR CDR3. MiXCR, run by TCRdb on the multiplex PCR reads, gives a single entry per CDR3 protein. Among roughly 500,000 distinct CDR3 sequences listed, around 22% were seen once. The CDR3 has 12 amino acids. V gave up 4 bases and J gave up 7 bases, with 8 bases separating them. This clonotype appeared many times. Its target is not known. The chain is built from TRBV12-3 or TRBV12-4 and TRBJ2-4; tentatively, D is TRBD1 (5 bases). Sequenced sample: blood. This clonotype originated in a woman aged 30 to 39 with Graves' ophthalmopathy. The CDR3 reads CASSSGLNIQYF. CDR3 nucleotide sequence: TGTGCCAGCAGTTCAGGGTTGAACATTCAGTACTTC.